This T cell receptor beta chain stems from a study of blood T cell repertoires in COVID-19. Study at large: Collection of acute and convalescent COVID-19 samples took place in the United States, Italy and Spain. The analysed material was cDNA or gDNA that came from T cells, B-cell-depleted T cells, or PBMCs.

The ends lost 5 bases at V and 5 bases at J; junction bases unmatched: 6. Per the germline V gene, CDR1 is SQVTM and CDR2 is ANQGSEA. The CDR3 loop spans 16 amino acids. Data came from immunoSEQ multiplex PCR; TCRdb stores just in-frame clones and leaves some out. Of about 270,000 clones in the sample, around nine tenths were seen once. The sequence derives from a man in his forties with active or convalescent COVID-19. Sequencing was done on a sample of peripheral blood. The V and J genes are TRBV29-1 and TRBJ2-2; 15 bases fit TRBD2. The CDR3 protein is CSVPGLAGGGTGELFF. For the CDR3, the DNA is TGCAGCGTTCCGGGACTAGCGGGAGGAGGGACCGGGGAGCTGTTTTTT.